This T cell receptor beta chain was profiled in a study of technical replicates of blood from several donors. Data came from immunoSEQ multiplex PCR; TCRdb stores just in-frame clones and leaves some out. The table lists roughly 82,000 clones, over 95% of them singletons. The material sequenced was T cells isolated from PBMCs. The source is a human donor in good health.

The CDR3 loop reads CASSTGLADTQYF. The CDR3 bases are TGTGCCAGCAGCACAGGACTAGCAGATACGCAGTATTTT. The chain joins TRBV9 to TRBJ2-3; 7 nucleotides agree with TRBD2. This CDR3 is built from 13 residues. V gave up 4 bases and J gave up 4 bases; unmatched junction bases: 3. The germline CDR1 and CDR2 sequences are SGDLS and YYNGEE.